A single T cell receptor beta chain is shown here with its context. Its antigen is as yet unknown. This entry belongs to a study of CD8 T cells in ankylosing spondylitis. Study-level results: Characteristic of ankylosing spondylitis blood, it appeared, was a TCR beta motif comprising 7 to 9 highly homologous variants. Previous work reported some of these motif variants in the synovial fluid and blood of reactive arthritis. Those disease-linked clones were CD8+; they were also relatively rare in peripheral blood. As reported, disease-linked clones showed significant enrichment in matched ankylosing spondylitis synovial fluid.

The germline V gene has CDR1 MDHEN and CDR2 SYDVKM. V gave up 7 bases and J gave up 0 bases; unmatched junction bases: 17. The CDR3 length is 19 residues. TCR beta libraries were made by quantitative 5'-RACE with molecular barcodes. MiXCR, applied by TCRdb to the 5' RACE reads, yields one record per CDR3 protein. Counted here are about 700,000 distinct CDR3 sequences, roughly 19% occurring once; the ten biggest clones make up 15% to 20%. This chain links TRBV28 with TRBJ1-3, with TRBD1 matching 8 bases. The clonotype originates from a male donor with ankylosing spondylitis. Material for sequencing was blood, either unsorted or a sorted T cell fraction (not recorded which). The CDR3 DNA is TGTGCCAGCACTTTGGGGAGGACAGGGCAGACACTCTCTGGAAACACCATATATTTT. The encoded protein is CASTLGRTGQTLSGNTIYF.